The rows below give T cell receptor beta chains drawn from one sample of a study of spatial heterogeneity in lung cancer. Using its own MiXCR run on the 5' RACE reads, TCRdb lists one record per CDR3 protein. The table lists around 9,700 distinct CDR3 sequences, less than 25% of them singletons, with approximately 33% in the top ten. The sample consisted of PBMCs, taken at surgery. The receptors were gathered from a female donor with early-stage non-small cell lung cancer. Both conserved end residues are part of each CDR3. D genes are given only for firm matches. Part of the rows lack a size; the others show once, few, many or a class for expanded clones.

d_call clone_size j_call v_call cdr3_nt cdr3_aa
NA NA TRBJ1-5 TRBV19 TGTGCCAGTAGAACCCCTGGACAGATAAATCAGCCCCAGCATTTT CASRTPGQINQPQHF
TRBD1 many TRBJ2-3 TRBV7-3 TGTGCCAGCAGCTGGACAGGTGGCCCCACAGATACGCAGTATTTT CASSWTGGPTDTQYF
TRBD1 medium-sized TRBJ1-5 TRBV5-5 TGTGCCAGCAGCTTGGGGGACAGGGTCGGTCAGCCCCAGCATTTT CASSLGDRVGQPQHF
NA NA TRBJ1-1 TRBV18 TGTGCCAGCTCACGGACAGCAGACACTGAAGCTTTCTTT CASSRTADTEAFF
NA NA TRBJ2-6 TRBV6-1 TGTGCCAGCAGTGAATGGGACTCTGGGGCCAACGTCCTGACTTTC CASSEWDSGANVLTF
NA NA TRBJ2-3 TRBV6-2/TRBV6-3 TGTGCCAGCATCTCCTGGGGAGATACGCAGTATTTT CASISWGDTQYF
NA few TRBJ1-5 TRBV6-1 TGTGCCAGCAGTAAGGCAGTTGAGCAGCCCCAGCATTTT CASSKAVEQPQHF
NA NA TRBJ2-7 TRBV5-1 TGCGCCAGCAGCTTGGGCCTCCGGGACGGCCTCTACGAGCAGTACTTC CASSLGLRDGLYEQYF
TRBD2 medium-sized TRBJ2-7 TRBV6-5 TGTGCCAGCAGTTTGGCCGCGGGAGGGCCTCACGAGCAGTACTTC CASSLAAGGPHEQYF
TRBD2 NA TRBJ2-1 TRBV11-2 TGTGCCAGCAGCTCATTAAGCGGGAGTTCTTCAGGGTCCTACAATGAGCAGTTCTTC CASSSLSGSSSGSYNEQFF
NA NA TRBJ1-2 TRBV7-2 TGTGCCAGCAGCTTACAGAGGTACTATGGCTACACCTTC CASSLQRYYGYTF
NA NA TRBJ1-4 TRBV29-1 TGCAGCGTTGGCCGGGACATGGATGAAAAACTGTTTTTT CSVGRDMDEKLFF
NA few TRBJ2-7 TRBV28 TGTGCCAGCGTCAAATCGGGACCACCGAGCGAGCAGTACTTC CASVKSGPPSEQYF
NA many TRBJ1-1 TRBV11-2 TGTGCCAGCAGCTTACTCCGGGTTGAAGCTTTCTTT CASSLLRVEAFF
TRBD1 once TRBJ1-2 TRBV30 TGTGCCTGGAGCGCAGGGGGCGCCCGGCAGGGCTACACCTTC CAWSAGGARQGYTF
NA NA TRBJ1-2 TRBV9 TGTGCCAGCAGCGTAGGGGACTATGGCTACACCTTC CASSVGDYGYTF
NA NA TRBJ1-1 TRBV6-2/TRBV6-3 TGTGCCAGCAGTTCCCGGGAGAACACTGAAGCTTTCTTT CASSSRENTEAFF
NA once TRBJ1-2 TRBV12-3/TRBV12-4 TGTGCCAGCAGTTTAGACTTTGGCAGGGACTATGGCTACACCTTC CASSLDFGRDYGYTF
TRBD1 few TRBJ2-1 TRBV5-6 TGTGCCAGCAGCTCTTTACAGGGGACCTACAATGAGCAGTTCTTC CASSSLQGTYNEQFF
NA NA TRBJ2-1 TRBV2 TGTGCCAGCAGTGACGGGTTCACCGGGAATGAGCAGTTCTTC CASSDGFTGNEQFF
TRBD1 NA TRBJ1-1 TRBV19 TGTGCCAGTAGTGATCACGGGACAGGGACCACTGAAGCTTTCTTT CASSDHGTGTTEAFF
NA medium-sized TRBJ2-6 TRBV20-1 TGCAGTGCTAGAGATCAAGCTTCTGGGGCCAACGTCCTGACTTTC CSARDQASGANVLTF
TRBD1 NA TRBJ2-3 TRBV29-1 TGCAGCGCGCTACAGGGGGCTAGAAGCACAGATACGCAGTATTTT CSALQGARSTDTQYF
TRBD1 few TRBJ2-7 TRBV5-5 TGTGCCAGCAGCCCAACCGGGACAGCTTCTCCCTACGAGCAGTACTTC CASSPTGTASPYEQYF
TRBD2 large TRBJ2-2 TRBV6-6 TGTGCCAGCAGTTACGGTAGCGGGAGGGGCGACACCGGGGAGCTGTTTTTT CASSYGSGRGDTGELFF
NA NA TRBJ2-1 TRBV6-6 TGTGCCAGCAGTTCAGAGAATGAGCAGTTCTTC CASSSENEQFF
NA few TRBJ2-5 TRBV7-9 TGTGCCAGCAGCTTTTCGGAGACCCAGTACTTC CASSFSETQYF
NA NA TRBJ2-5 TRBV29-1 TGCAGTGCCCGAGATGAGACCCAGTACTTC CSARDETQYF
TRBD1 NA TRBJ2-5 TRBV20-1 TGCAGTGCTAGGCTGGACAGGGGGCGGCAAGAGACCCAGTACTTC CSARLDRGRQETQYF
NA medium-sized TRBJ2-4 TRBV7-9 TGTGCCAGCAGCAACCCACGGGGCCACTCGCTAGCCAAAAACATTCAGTACTTC CASSNPRGHSLAKNIQYF
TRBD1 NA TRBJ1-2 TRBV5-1 TGCGCCAGCAGCCCTGGGGGGACAGTCTATGGCTACACCTTC CASSPGGTVYGYTF
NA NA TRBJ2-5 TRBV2 TGTGCCAGCAGTGTACGGCGAGAGACCCAGTACTTC CASSVRRETQYF
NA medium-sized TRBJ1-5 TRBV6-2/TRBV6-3 TGTGCCAGCAGTACACCGACAGCTTCCGTTAGCAATCAGCCCCAGCATTTT CASSTPTASVSNQPQHF
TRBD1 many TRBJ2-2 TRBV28 TGTGCTAGCAGTTTTAATAAATGGACAGGGGACACCGGGGAGCTGTTTTTT CASSFNKWTGDTGELFF
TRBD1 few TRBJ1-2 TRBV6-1 TGTGCCAGCAGTGGAGCAGGGGGCGCAGGAGATGGCTACACCTTC CASSGAGGAGDGYTF
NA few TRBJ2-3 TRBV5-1 TGCGCCAGCAGCTTACTAGCTTTCAAGGATACGCAGTATTTT CASSLLAFKDTQYF
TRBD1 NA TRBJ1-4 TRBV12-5 TGTGCTAGTGGTCTCCCGCAGGGGGGGGCTAATGAAAAACTGTTTTTT CASGLPQGGANEKLFF
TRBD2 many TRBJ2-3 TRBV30 TGTGCCTGGAGTTACCTAGCGGGAGAGTTCCTCAGTACGCAGTATTTT CAWSYLAGEFLSTQYF
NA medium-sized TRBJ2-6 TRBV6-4 TGTGCCAGCAGTGCCGGGGGTAGCTCTGGGGCCAACGTCCTGACTTTC CASSAGGSSGANVLTF
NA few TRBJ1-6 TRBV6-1 TGTGCCAGCAGTGGGTCTCAGAATTCACCCCTCCACTTT CASSGSQNSPLHF
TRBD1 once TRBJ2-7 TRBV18 TGTGCCAGCTCACGTAGACAGGGTTGGTACGAGCAGTACTTC CASSRRQGWYEQYF
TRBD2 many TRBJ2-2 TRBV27 TGTGCCAGCAGTTCACTAGTGGGAGGGGTCACCGGGGAGCTGTTTTTT CASSSLVGGVTGELFF
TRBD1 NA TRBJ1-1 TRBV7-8 TGTGCCAGCAGCTTAAACCCCGGGACAGGGGGTCGGGGCACTGAAGTTTTCTTT CASSLNPGTGGRGTEVFF
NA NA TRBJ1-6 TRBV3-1 TGTGCCAGCAGCCCAAGGGAGTCTTCACCCCTCCACTTT CASSPRESSPLHF
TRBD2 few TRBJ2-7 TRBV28 TGTGCCAGCAGGGGCGTTATCGGACTAGCTCTCTCCGAGCAGTACTTC CASRGVIGLALSEQYF
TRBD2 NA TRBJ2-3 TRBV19 TGTGCCAGTAGGGTGACTAGCGGGAGAACAGATACGCAGTATTTT CASRVTSGRTDTQYF
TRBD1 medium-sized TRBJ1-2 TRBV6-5 TGTGCCAGCAGCACTTGGACAGGGGGCCTCTATGGCTACACCTTC CASSTWTGGLYGYTF
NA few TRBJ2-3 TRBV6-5 TGTGCCAGCAGTTACTCTCCCGCAGTTCGTGCGCAGTATTTT CASSYSPAVRAQYF
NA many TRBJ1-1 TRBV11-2 TGTGCCAGCAGCTCGAGTACTGAAGCTTTCTTT CASSSSTEAFF
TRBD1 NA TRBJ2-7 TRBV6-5 TGTGCCAGCAGTTACTCGAACCAGGGGGTCAACGAGCAGTACTTC CASSYSNQGVNEQYF
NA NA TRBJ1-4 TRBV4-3 TGCGCCAGCAGCCCTCTCCCGGGGGGAACTAATGAAAAACTGTTTTTT CASSPLPGGTNEKLFF